The source of this TCR beta chain is a study of T cells after posttransplantation cyclophosphamide. Libraries were prepared by immunoSEQ multiplex PCR; TCRdb keeps only in-frame clonotypes and omits some of them. The sample holds approximately 12,000 clones, and no clone turns up only once. On this clone itself: Its antigen is not identified. The junction departs from germline at one end; a sequencing error may be responsible.

Busulfan-fludarabine conditioning, marrow transplant, and cyclophosphamide on days +3 and +4 were administered. Study observations and caveats: Blood and skin or GI T cell repertoires showed limited TRB overlap. Recipient CMV seropositivity and CMV reactivation strongly tracked TRB clonality. Donor CD8+ memory clones often dominated recipient blood repertoires at later times.

The specimen was PBMCs, collected after allogeneic stem cell transplant with posttransplant cyclophosphamide. The receptor's source is a female patient in her thirties or forties who received an allogeneic stem cell transplant from a related donor, was CMV-positive, and had acute GVHD only. Some T cells may be supplied by the graft donor.

CDR3 DNA sequence: TGTGCCAGCAGCGTAGTACCACCCCGAGGGCTCTCTAGGGCCAACGTCCTGACTTTC. Protein sequence: CASSVVPPRGLSRANVLTF. This chain joins TRBV9 and TRBJ2-6; TRBD2 might be the D (5 bases). In germline, CDR1 is SGDLS, CDR2 YYNGEE. The length of the CDR3 is 19 residues.